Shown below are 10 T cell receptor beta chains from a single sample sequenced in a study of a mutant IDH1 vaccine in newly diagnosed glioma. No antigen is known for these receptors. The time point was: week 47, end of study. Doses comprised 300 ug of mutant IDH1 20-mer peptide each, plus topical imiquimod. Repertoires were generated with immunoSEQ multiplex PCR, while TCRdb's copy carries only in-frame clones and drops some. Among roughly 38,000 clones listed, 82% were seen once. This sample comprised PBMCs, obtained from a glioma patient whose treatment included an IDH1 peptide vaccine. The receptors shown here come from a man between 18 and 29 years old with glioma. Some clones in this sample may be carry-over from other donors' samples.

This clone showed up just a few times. The CDR3 bases are TGTGCCAGCAGGGAGGCGGACCCGAACACTGAAGCTTTCTTT. Residues: CASREADPNTEAFF. J is TRBJ1-1 and V is TRBV7-9; D unclear. Germline V gives CDR1 SEHNR, CDR2 FQNEAQ (reference sequence). V lost 6 bases, J lost 1 base, and 12 bases lay in between. The CDR3 spans 14 residues.

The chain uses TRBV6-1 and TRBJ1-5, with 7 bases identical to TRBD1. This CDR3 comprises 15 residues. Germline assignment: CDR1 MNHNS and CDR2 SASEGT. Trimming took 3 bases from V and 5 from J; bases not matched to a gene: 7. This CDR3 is CASSEEGAGYQPQHF. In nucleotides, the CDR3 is TGTGCCAGCAGTGAGGAGGGGGCGGGATATCAGCCCCAGCATTTT.

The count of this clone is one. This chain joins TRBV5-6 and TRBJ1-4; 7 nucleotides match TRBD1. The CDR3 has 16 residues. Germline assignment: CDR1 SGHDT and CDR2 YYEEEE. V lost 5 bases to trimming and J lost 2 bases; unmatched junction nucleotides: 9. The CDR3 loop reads CASSPNRGFTNEKLFF. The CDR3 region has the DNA TGTGCCAGCAGTCCAAACAGGGGATTCACTAATGAAAAACTGTTTTTT.

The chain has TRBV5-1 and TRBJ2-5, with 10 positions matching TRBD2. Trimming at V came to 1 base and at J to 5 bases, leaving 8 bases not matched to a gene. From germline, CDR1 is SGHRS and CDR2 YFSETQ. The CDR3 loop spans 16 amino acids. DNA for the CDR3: TGCGCCAGCAGCTTGACTAGCGGGGCGAGTTTGGAGACCCAGTACTTC. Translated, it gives CASSLTSGASLETQYF.

Written as DNA, the CDR3 is TGTGCCAGCTCACCAGTCCGGCAGCCTCGGGACGAGCAGTACTTC. Translation gives CASSPVRQPRDEQYF. The chain uses TRBV18 and TRBJ2-7, with D uncertain. The CDR3 covers 15 residues. Per the germline V gene, CDR1 is KGHSH and CDR2 is LQKENI. Trimming cost V 2 bases and J 5 bases, with 16 bases left between them.

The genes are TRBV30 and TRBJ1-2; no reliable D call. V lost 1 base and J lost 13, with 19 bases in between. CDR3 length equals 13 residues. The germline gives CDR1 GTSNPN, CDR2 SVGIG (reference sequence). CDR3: CAWSEVVSSGSTF. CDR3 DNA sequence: TGTGCCTGGAGTGAGGTTGTTAGCTCGGGTAGCACCTTC.

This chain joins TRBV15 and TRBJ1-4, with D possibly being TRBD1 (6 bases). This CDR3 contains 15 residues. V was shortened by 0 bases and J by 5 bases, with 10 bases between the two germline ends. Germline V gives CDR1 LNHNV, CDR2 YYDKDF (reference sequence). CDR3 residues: CATSRDWTENEKLFF. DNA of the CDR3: TGTGCCACCAGCAGAGATTGGACAGAAAATGAAAAACTGTTTTTT.

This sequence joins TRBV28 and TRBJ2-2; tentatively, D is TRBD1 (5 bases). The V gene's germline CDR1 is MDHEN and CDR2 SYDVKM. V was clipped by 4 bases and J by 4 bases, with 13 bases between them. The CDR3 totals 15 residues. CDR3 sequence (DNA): TGTGCCAGCAGTTCCCTAGGGGAAGGCACCGGGGAGCTGTTTTTT. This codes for CASSSLGEGTGELFF.

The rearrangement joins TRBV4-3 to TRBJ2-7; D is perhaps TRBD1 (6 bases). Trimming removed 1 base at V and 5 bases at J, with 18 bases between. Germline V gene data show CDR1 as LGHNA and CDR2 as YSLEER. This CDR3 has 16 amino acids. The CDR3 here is CASSQGYRDMPHEQYF. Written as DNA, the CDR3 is TGCGCCAGCAGCCAAGGGTACCGGGACATGCCCCACGAGCAGTACTTC.

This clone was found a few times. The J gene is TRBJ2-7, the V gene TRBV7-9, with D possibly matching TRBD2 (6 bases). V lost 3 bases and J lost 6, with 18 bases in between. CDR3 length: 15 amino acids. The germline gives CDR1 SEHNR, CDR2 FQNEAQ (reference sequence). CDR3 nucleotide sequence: TGTGCCAGCAGCTTGGGAGACGGGAGCCCTACCGAGCAGTACTTC. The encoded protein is CASSLGDGSPTEQYF.